This is a list of T cell receptor beta chains from one sample in a study of CD8 T cells in Susac syndrome. Each CDR3 protein gets one entry after TCRdb re-called the immunoSEQ multiplex PCR reads with MiXCR. The sample records under 200,000 distinct CDR3 sequences, around 94% being singletons. The specimen sequenced was CD4+ T cells from PBMCs. These receptors all come from a human donor in good health. Both conserved end residues are part of each CDR3. The order of the fields is V gene, CDR3 length, clone size, D gene, J gene, CDR3 protein, CDR3 DNA. D genes are given only for firm matches. Not every row has a clone size; where given, it reads once, few, many or a size class.

v_call: TRBV5-1; cdr3_length: 14; clone_size: once; d_call: -; j_call: TRBJ2-3; cdr3_aa: CASSPGENTDTQYF; cdr3_nt: TGCGCCAGCAGCCCGGGGGAGAATACAGATACGCAGTATTTT
v_call: TRBV29-1; cdr3_length: 13; clone_size: -; d_call: -; j_call: TRBJ2-2; cdr3_aa: CSAKTQYTGELFF; cdr3_nt: TGCAGCGCTAAGACACAATACACCGGGGAGCTGTTTTTT
v_call: TRBV20-1; cdr3_length: 14; clone_size: -; d_call: -; j_call: TRBJ1-6; cdr3_aa: CSARDVQYNSPLHF; cdr3_nt: TGCAGTGCTAGAGATGTGCAGTATAATTCACCCCTCCACTTT
v_call: TRBV29-1; cdr3_length: 16; clone_size: -; d_call: -; j_call: TRBJ2-5; cdr3_aa: CSVEDMVVGGGETQYF; cdr3_nt: TGCAGCGTTGAAGATATGGTGGTAGGGGGTGGGGAGACCCAGTACTTC
v_call: TRBV18; cdr3_length: 14; clone_size: -; d_call: -; j_call: TRBJ2-6; cdr3_aa: CASSPPGGANVLTF; cdr3_nt: TGTGCCAGCTCACCACCGGGCGGGGCCAACGTCCTGACTTTC
v_call: TRBV7-2; cdr3_length: 14; clone_size: -; d_call: TRBD2; j_call: TRBJ2-7; cdr3_aa: CASSLSGATYEQYF; cdr3_nt: TGTGCCAGCAGCTTAAGCGGGGCTACCTACGAGCAGTACTTC
v_call: TRBV5-1; cdr3_length: 17; clone_size: -; d_call: -; j_call: TRBJ2-2; cdr3_aa: CASSLTEVRSDTGELFF; cdr3_nt: TGCGCCAGCAGCTTGACAGAGGTTAGGTCGGACACCGGGGAGCTGTTTTTT
v_call: TRBV5-1; cdr3_length: 13; clone_size: -; d_call: -; j_call: TRBJ1-6; cdr3_aa: CASSLEVNSPLHF; cdr3_nt: TGCGCCAGCAGCCTCGAGGTAAATTCACCCCTCCACTTT
v_call: TRBV28; cdr3_length: 14; clone_size: -; d_call: TRBD1; j_call: TRBJ1-6; cdr3_aa: CASSLGTGNSPLHF; cdr3_nt: TGTGCCAGCAGTTTAGGGACAGGGAATTCACCCCTCCACTTT
v_call: TRBV30; cdr3_length: 13; clone_size: -; d_call: TRBD1; j_call: TRBJ1-2; cdr3_aa: CAWSLQGAGGYTF; cdr3_nt: TGTGCCTGGAGTCTCCAGGGGGCGGGTGGCTACACCTTC
v_call: TRBV7-2; cdr3_length: 14; clone_size: -; d_call: -; j_call: TRBJ1-2; cdr3_aa: CASSLDPGNYGYTF; cdr3_nt: TGTGCCAGCAGCTTAGATCCCGGGAACTATGGCTACACCTTC
v_call: TRBV11-2; cdr3_length: 15; clone_size: once; d_call: -; j_call: TRBJ2-2; cdr3_aa: CASSLERTATGELFF; cdr3_nt: TGTGCCAGCAGCTTAGAGAGGACAGCCACCGGGGAGCTGTTTTTT
v_call: TRBV12-3/TRBV12-4; cdr3_length: 15; clone_size: -; d_call: -; j_call: TRBJ2-2; cdr3_aa: CASSRRQGGNGELFF; cdr3_nt: TGTGCCAGCAGTCGGCGACAGGGCGGGAACGGGGAGCTGTTTTTT
v_call: TRBV12-3/TRBV12-4; cdr3_length: 12; clone_size: -; d_call: -; j_call: TRBJ1-1; cdr3_aa: CASSLGPTEAFF; cdr3_nt: TGTGCCAGCAGTTTAGGTCCCACTGAAGCTTTCTTT
v_call: TRBV18; cdr3_length: 16; clone_size: -; d_call: -; j_call: TRBJ1-1; cdr3_aa: CASSPFSGAQNTEAFF; cdr3_nt: TGTGCCAGCTCACCATTTAGTGGGGCTCAGAACACTGAAGCTTTCTTT
v_call: TRBV29-1; cdr3_length: 14; clone_size: -; d_call: TRBD1; j_call: TRBJ2-5; cdr3_aa: CSVSRGQGQETQYF; cdr3_nt: TGCAGCGTTTCCCGGGGACAGGGACAAGAGACCCAGTACTTC
v_call: TRBV9; cdr3_length: 16; clone_size: -; d_call: -; j_call: TRBJ2-5; cdr3_aa: CASSSSGGLSGETQYF; cdr3_nt: TGTGCCAGCAGCTCCTCGGGGGGCCTCTCCGGGGAGACCCAGTACTTC
v_call: TRBV9; cdr3_length: 14; clone_size: -; d_call: -; j_call: TRBJ2-1; cdr3_aa: CASSGGSSYNEQFF; cdr3_nt: TGTGCCAGCAGCGGCGGTAGCTCCTACAATGAGCAGTTCTTC
v_call: TRBV20-1; cdr3_length: 15; clone_size: -; d_call: -; j_call: TRBJ2-3; cdr3_aa: CSASRGGVGSDTQYF; cdr3_nt: TGCAGTGCTAGCAGGGGCGGTGTAGGCTCAGATACGCAGTATTTT
v_call: TRBV7-3; cdr3_length: 14; clone_size: -; d_call: TRBD2; j_call: TRBJ2-1; cdr3_aa: CASSLLAGNNEQFF; cdr3_nt: TGTGCCAGCAGCTTACTAGCGGGGAACAATGAGCAGTTCTTC
v_call: TRBV12-3/TRBV12-4; cdr3_length: 13; clone_size: -; d_call: TRBD1; j_call: TRBJ1-1; cdr3_aa: CASITGTGGTAFF; cdr3_nt: TGTGCCAGCATCACCGGGACAGGGGGAACAGCTTTCTTT
v_call: TRBV20-1; cdr3_length: 13; clone_size: -; d_call: -; j_call: TRBJ2-3; cdr3_aa: CSVPGLPRDTQYF; cdr3_nt: TGCAGTGTCCCGGGACTCCCCCGGGATACGCAGTATTTT
v_call: TRBV15; cdr3_length: 15; clone_size: -; d_call: -; j_call: TRBJ2-7; cdr3_aa: CATSRPQGPRYEQYF; cdr3_nt: TGTGCCACCAGCAGACCCCAGGGGCCGCGCTACGAGCAGTACTTC
v_call: TRBV3-1; cdr3_length: 12; clone_size: -; d_call: -; j_call: TRBJ1-2; cdr3_aa: CASSQEIGGYTF; cdr3_nt: TGTGCCAGCAGCCAAGAGATAGGTGGCTACACCTTC
v_call: TRBV28; cdr3_length: 14; clone_size: -; d_call: TRBD1; j_call: TRBJ1-2; cdr3_aa: CASSFGDRVYGYTF; cdr3_nt: TGTGCCAGCAGTTTTGGGGACAGGGTCTATGGCTACACCTTC
v_call: TRBV29-1; cdr3_length: 12; clone_size: -; d_call: -; j_call: TRBJ1-6; cdr3_aa: CSVGEHNSPLHF; cdr3_nt: TGCAGCGTAGGGGAACATAATTCACCCCTCCACTTT
v_call: TRBV6-5; cdr3_length: 13; clone_size: -; d_call: TRBD1; j_call: TRBJ2-7; cdr3_aa: CASSQDRGSEQYF; cdr3_nt: TGTGCCAGCAGCCAAGACAGGGGGAGCGAGCAGTACTTC
v_call: TRBV6-6; cdr3_length: 13; clone_size: -; d_call: -; j_call: TRBJ1-1; cdr3_aa: CATQDLGGTEAFF; cdr3_nt: TGTGCCACCCAAGATCTCGGGGGCACTGAAGCTTTCTTT
v_call: TRBV20-1; cdr3_length: 14; clone_size: once; d_call: -; j_call: TRBJ1-5; cdr3_aa: CSARAGDSNQPQHF; cdr3_nt: TGCAGTGCTAGAGCAGGGGATAGCAATCAGCCCCAGCATTTT
v_call: TRBV2; cdr3_length: 18; clone_size: -; d_call: TRBD1; j_call: TRBJ1-2; cdr3_aa: CASSKPRDRLTADYGYTF; cdr3_nt: TGTGCCAGCAGCAAACCCCGGGACAGGCTAACCGCTGACTATGGCTACACCTTC
v_call: TRBV5-1; cdr3_length: 15; clone_size: -; d_call: TRBD1; j_call: TRBJ2-3; cdr3_aa: CASSFGQGITDTQYF; cdr3_nt: TGCGCCAGCAGCTTCGGACAGGGAATCACAGATACGCAGTATTTT
v_call: TRBV10-3; cdr3_length: 13; clone_size: once; d_call: -; j_call: TRBJ1-5; cdr3_aa: CAISERWEEPQHF; cdr3_nt: TGTGCCATCAGTGAGCGTTGGGAAGAGCCCCAGCATTTT
v_call: TRBV20-1; cdr3_length: 13; clone_size: -; d_call: -; j_call: TRBJ2-7; cdr3_aa: CSARDGNTYEQYF; cdr3_nt: TGCAGTGCTAGGGACGGGAATACCTACGAGCAGTACTTC